Described below is a single TCR beta chain sequence and its context. Its antigen is still unknown. What was amplified from RNA transcripts were TCR beta CDR3 regions. The HTBI primer set was used in a first-round RT-PCR of the TCR CDR3. Via MiXCR, TCRdb re-called the multiplex PCR reads, giving one row per CDR3 protein. The table includes more than 500,000 distinct CDR3 sequences, less than 15% detected once. The patients, who ranged from 18 to 65 in age, presented with newly diagnosed hyperthyroidism lasting under 2 months. In germline, CDR1 is MNHNS, CDR2 SASEGT. Trimming removed 6 bases at V and 0 bases at J, with 8 bases between. The CDR3 is 13 residues long. These data are taken from a study of T cells in Graves' hyperthyroidism and ophthalmopathy. Notes on the study in general: Separation of ophthalmopathy from stable hyperthyroidism was achieved by a 13 V-J model.

This chain joins TRBV6-1 and TRBJ1-2; D call uncertain. The source is a woman aged 40 to 50 with Graves' hyperthyroidism. Sequencing was done on a sample of blood. The CDR3, as DNA: TGTGCCAGCAGGATCGGGACTAACTATGGCTACACCTTC. Its translation: CASRIGTNYGYTF.